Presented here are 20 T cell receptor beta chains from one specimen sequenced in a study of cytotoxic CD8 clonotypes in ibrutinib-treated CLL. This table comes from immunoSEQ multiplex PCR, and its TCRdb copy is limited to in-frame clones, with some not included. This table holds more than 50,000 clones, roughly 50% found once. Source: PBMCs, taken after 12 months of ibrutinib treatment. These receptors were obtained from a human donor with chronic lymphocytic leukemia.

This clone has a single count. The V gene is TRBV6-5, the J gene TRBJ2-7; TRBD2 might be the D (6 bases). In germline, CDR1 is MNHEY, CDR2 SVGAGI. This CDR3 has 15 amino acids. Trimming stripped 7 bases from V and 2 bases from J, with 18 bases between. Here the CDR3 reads CASTGGKGYAYEQYF. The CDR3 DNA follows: TGTGCCAGCACTGGGGGGAAGGGTTATGCCTACGAGCAGTACTTC.

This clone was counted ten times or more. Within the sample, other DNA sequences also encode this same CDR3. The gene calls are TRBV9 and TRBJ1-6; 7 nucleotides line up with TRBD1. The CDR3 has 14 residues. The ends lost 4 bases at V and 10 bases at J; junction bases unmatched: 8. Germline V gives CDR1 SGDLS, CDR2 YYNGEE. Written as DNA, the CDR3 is TGTGCCAGCAGCCCGAGACAGGGTGGCTCACCCCTCCACTTT. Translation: CASSPRQGGSPLHF.

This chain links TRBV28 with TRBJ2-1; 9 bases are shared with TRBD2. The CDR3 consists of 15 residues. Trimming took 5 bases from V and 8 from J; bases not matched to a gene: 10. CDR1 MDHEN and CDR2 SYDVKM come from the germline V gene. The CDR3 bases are TGTGCCAGCAGTATAGGCGGGGGGGCCAGGGATGAGCAGTTCTTC. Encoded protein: CASSIGGGARDEQFF. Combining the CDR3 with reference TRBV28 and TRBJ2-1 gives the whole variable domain DVKVTQSSRYLVKRTGEKVFLECVQDMDHENMFWYRQDPGLGLRLIYFSYDVKMKEKGDIPEGYSVSREKKERFSLILESASTNQTSMYLCASSIGGGARDEQFFGPGTRLTVL.

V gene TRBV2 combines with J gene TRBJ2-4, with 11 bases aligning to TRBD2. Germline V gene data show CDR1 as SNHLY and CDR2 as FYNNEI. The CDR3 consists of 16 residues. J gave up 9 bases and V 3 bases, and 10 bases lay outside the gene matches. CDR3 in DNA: TGTGCCAGCAGTGAGATACTAGCGGGGGCAGGGGGCATTCAGTACTTC. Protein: CASSEILAGAGGIQYF.

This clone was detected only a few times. CDR3 protein: CASSPGQGGYQPQHF. The DNA for the CDR3 is TGTGCCAGTAGTCCGGGACAGGGGGGTTATCAGCCCCAGCATTTT. The gene calls are TRBV19 and TRBJ1-5, with 11 bases matching TRBD1. The CDR3 runs 15 residues. Germline V gives CDR1 LNHDA, CDR2 SQIVND (reference sequence). Germline trimming cut 5 bases from V and 5 bases from J; bases unmatched to any gene: 5. Full variable domain (rest looked up from reference TRBV19 and TRBJ1-5): DGGITQSPKYLFRKEGQNVTLSCEQNLNHDAMYWYRQDPGQGLRLIYYSQIVNDFQKGDIAEGYSVSREKKESFPLTVTSAQKNPTAFYLCASSPGQGGYQPQHFGDGTRLSIL.

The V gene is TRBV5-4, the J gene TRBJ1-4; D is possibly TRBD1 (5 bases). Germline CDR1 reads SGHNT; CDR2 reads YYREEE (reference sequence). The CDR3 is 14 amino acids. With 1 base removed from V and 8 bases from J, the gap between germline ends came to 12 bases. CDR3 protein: CASSLKEGVEKLFF. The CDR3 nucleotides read TGTGCCAGCAGCTTGAAGGAAGGGGTAGAAAAACTGTTTTTT.

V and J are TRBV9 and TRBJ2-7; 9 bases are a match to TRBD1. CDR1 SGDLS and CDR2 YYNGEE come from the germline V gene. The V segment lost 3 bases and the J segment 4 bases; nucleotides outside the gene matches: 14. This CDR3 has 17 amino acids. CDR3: CASSAPSSGTGKYEQYF. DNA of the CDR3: TGTGCCAGCAGCGCACCGTCTTCCGGGACAGGGAAATACGAGCAGTACTTC.

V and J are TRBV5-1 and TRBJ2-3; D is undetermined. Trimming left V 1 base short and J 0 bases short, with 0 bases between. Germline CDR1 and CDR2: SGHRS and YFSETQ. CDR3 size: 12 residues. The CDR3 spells CASSLSTDTQYF. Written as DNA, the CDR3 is TGCGCCAGCAGCTTGAGCACAGATACGCAGTATTTT. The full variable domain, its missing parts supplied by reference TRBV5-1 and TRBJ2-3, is KAGVTQTPRYLIKTRGQQVTLSCSPISGHRSVSWYQQTPGQGLQFLFEYFSETQRNKGNFPGRFSGRQFSNSRSEMNVSTLELGDSALYLCASSLSTDTQYFGPGTRLTVL.

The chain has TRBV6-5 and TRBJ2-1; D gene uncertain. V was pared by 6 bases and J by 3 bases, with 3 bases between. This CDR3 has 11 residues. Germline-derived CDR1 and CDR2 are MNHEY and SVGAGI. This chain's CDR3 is CASSNYNEQFF. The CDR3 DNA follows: TGTGCCAGCAGCAACTACAATGAGCAGTTCTTC.

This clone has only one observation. DNA of the CDR3: TGTGCCAGCAGTCTACAGGGAGGCGGCTATGGCTACACCTTC. Amino acids: CASSLQGGGYGYTF. V and J are TRBV6-5 and TRBJ1-2, with TRBD1 as a possible D gene (6 bases). Germline loops: CDR1 MNHEY, CDR2 SVGAGI. This CDR3 has 14 residues. Deletions cut 5 bases from V and 4 bases from J, with 14 bases between.

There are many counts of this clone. The CDR3 spells CASKPGGAPSEETQYF. CDR3 coding DNA: TGTGCCAGCAAGCCAGGTGGAGCACCCTCGGAAGAGACCCAGTACTTC. The rearrangement uses TRBV7-8 and TRBJ2-5; D not certain. Germline-derived CDR1 and CDR2 are SGHVS and FQNEAQ. V was shortened by 7 bases and J by 3 bases, with 21 bases between the two germline ends. The CDR3 sequence is 16 residues long.

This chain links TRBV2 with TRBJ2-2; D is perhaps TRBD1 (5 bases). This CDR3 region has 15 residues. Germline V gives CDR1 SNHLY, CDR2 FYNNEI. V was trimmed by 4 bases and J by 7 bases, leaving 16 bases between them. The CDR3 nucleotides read TGTGCCAGCAGTGGGGCCAGGGCCAGGAGCGGGGAGCTGTTTTTT. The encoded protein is CASSGARARSGELFF.

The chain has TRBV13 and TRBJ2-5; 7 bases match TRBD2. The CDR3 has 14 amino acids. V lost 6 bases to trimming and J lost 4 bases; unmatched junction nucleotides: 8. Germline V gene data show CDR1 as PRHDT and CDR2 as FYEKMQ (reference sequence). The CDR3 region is CASSSGLDLETQYF. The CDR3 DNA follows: TGTGCCAGCAGTTCTGGACTAGACCTAGAGACCCAGTACTTC.

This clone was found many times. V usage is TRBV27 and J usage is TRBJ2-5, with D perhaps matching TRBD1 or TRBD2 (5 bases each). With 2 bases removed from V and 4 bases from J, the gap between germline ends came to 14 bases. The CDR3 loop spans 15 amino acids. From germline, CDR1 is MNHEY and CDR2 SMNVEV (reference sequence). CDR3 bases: TGTGCCAGCAGTTTAAGTCTTGGGGGTGCAGAGACCCAGTACTTC. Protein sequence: CASSLSLGGAETQYF.

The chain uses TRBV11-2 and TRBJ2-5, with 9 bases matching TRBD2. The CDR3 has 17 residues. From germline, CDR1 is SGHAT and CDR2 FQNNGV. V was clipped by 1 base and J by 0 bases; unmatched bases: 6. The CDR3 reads CASSLGGSGSHQETQYF. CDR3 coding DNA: TGTGCCAGCAGCTTAGGGGGTAGCGGGAGCCACCAAGAGACCCAGTACTTC.

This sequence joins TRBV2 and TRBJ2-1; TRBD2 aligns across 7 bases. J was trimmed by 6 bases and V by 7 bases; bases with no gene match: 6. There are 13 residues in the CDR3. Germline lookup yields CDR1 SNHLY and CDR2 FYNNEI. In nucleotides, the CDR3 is TGTGCCAGCAACCGATGGGGGGGCAATGAGCAGTTCTTC. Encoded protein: CASNRWGGNEQFF.

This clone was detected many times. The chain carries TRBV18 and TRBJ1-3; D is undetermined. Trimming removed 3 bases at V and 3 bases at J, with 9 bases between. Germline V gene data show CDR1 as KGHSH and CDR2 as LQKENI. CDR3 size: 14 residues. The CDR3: CASSPISVGNTIYF. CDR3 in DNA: TGTGCCAGCTCACCGATAAGCGTTGGAAACACCATATATTTT.

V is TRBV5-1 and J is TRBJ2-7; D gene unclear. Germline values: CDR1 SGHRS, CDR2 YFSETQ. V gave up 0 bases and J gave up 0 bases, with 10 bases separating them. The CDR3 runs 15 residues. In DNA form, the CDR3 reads TGCGCCAGCAGCTTGGAGGGCAAAAGCTCCTACGAGCAGTACTTC. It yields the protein CASSLEGKSSYEQYF.

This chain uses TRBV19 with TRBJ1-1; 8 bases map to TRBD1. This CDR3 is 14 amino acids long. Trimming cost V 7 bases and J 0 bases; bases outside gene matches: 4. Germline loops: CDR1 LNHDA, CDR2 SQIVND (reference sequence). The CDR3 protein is CASTPQGVNTEAFF. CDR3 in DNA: TGTGCCAGTACCCCACAGGGGGTGAACACTGAAGCTTTCTTT.

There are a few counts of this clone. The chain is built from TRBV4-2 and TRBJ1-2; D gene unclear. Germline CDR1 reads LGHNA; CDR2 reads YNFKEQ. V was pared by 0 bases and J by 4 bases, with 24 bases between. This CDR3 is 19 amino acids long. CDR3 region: CASSQEGLSKQARGYGYTF. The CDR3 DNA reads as TGTGCCAGCAGCCAAGAAGGCCTTTCCAAGCAGGCACGGGGCTATGGCTACACCTTC.